This note documents a single T cell receptor (beta chain) sequence. Its target is not known. This record comes from a study of vaccination effects on CD4 cells after COVID-19. Following 10 days of culture, CD4+ T cells were isolated. Every participant took two doses of the BNT162b2 or mRNA-1273 vaccine. TCRdb's table, derived via immunoSEQ multiplex PCR, lists solely in-frame clones and lacks some. Found here are 30,000 to 35,000 clones, just under 75% of them singletons; the top ten hold 14% to 15%. Per germline, CDR1 SEHNR and CDR2 FQNEAQ (reference sequence). V was trimmed by 5 bases and J by 10 bases, leaving 12 bases between them. CDR3 length equals 12 residues.

This TCR derives from a human donor who received a COVID-19 vaccine. This sample comprised CD4+ T cells from PBMCs cultured without peptide, obtained after COVID-19 vaccination. The rearrangement links TRBV7-9 to TRBJ2-1; a weak D match, TRBD2 (6 bases). CDR3 amino acids: CASSPVGGEQFF. DNA of the CDR3: TGTGCCAGCAGCCCAGTTGGGGGGGAGCAGTTCTTC.